A selection of T cell receptor beta chains follows, all from one sample in a study of T cells in Graves' hyperthyroidism and ophthalmopathy. TCRdb itself ran the multiplex PCR reads through MiXCR, one entry per CDR3 protein. The table has under 800,000 distinct CDR3 sequences, less than 15% seen once; the top ten hold roughly 10%. The sequenced sample consisted of blood. These receptors originate from a woman under 30 with Graves' hyperthyroidism. Each CDR3 is given with its conserved first and last residue. A D gene is named only where the DNA matches it firmly. Only part of the rows carry a size: once, few, many, or a class if the clone is expanded.

v_call: TRBV25-1; d_call: NA; clone_size: NA; j_call: TRBJ1-2; cdr3_aa: CASSDSTNYGYTF; cdr3_nt: TGTGCCAGCAGTGACAGCACTAACTATGGCTACACCTTC
v_call: TRBV28; d_call: NA; clone_size: NA; j_call: TRBJ1-4; cdr3_aa: CASSSSKAADEKLFF; cdr3_nt: TGTGCCAGCAGTTCCTCGAAGGCGGCGGATGAAAAACTGTTTTTT
v_call: TRBV18; d_call: TRBD1; clone_size: few; j_call: TRBJ1-1; cdr3_aa: CASRQGVGAFF; cdr3_nt: TGTGCCAGCAGACAGGGGGTTGGAGCTTTCTTT
v_call: TRBV28; d_call: TRBD2; clone_size: many; j_call: TRBJ2-2; cdr3_aa: CASSYGGRITGELFF; cdr3_nt: TGTGCCAGCAGTTATGGCGGGAGAATCACCGGGGAGCTGTTTTTT
v_call: TRBV28; d_call: NA; clone_size: NA; j_call: TRBJ2-5; cdr3_aa: CASGTAAKGVRETQYF; cdr3_nt: TGTGCCAGCGGGACCGCGGCTAAGGGTGTCAGAGAGACCCAGTACTTC
v_call: TRBV12-3/TRBV12-4; d_call: TRBD2; clone_size: many; j_call: TRBJ2-5; cdr3_aa: CASSLSGLAGGVTQYF; cdr3_nt: TGTGCCAGCAGTTTATCGGGACTAGCGGGAGGAGTGACCCAGTACTTC
v_call: TRBV11-1; d_call: NA; clone_size: few; j_call: TRBJ2-3; cdr3_aa: CASSLQGISTDTQYF; cdr3_nt: TGTGCCAGCAGCTTACAGGGAATCAGCACAGATACGCAGTATTTT
v_call: TRBV19; d_call: NA; clone_size: NA; j_call: TRBJ1-1; cdr3_aa: CASRPSGAEAFF; cdr3_nt: TGTGCCAGTAGGCCCTCTGGGGCTGAAGCTTTCTTT
v_call: TRBV12-3/TRBV12-4; d_call: TRBD1; clone_size: NA; j_call: TRBJ1-2; cdr3_aa: CASKGDRDYGYTF; cdr3_nt: TGTGCCAGCAAGGGAGACAGGGACTATGGCTACACCTTC
v_call: TRBV25-1; d_call: TRBD2; clone_size: NA; j_call: TRBJ2-2; cdr3_aa: CATNNPTSGNTGELFF; cdr3_nt: TGTGCCACCAACAATCCCACTAGCGGAAACACCGGGGAGCTGTTTTTT
v_call: TRBV30; d_call: NA; clone_size: few; j_call: TRBJ2-3; cdr3_aa: CAWRGIETQYF; cdr3_nt: TGTGCCTGGAGAGGCATCGAGACGCAGTATTTT
v_call: TRBV13; d_call: TRBD1; clone_size: few; j_call: TRBJ1-5; cdr3_aa: CASSESGTGESQHF; cdr3_nt: TGTGCCAGCAGCGAGAGTGGGACAGGGGAATCCCAGCATTTT
v_call: TRBV3-1; d_call: NA; clone_size: NA; j_call: TRBJ1-5; cdr3_aa: CASSQGSAGVSNQPQHF; cdr3_nt: TGTGCCAGCAGCCAAGGATCAGCCGGGGTCAGCAATCAGCCCCAGCATTTT
v_call: TRBV7-2; d_call: NA; clone_size: few; j_call: TRBJ2-3; cdr3_aa: CASSPAGYADTQYF; cdr3_nt: TGTGCCAGCAGCCCGGCGGGATACGCTGATACGCAGTATTTT
v_call: TRBV18; d_call: NA; clone_size: many; j_call: TRBJ2-5; cdr3_aa: CASSPTASPGETQYF; cdr3_nt: TGTGCCAGCTCACCAACGGCTTCACCAGGAGAGACCCAGTACTTC
v_call: TRBV27; d_call: NA; clone_size: NA; j_call: TRBJ1-1; cdr3_aa: CASSTAQTLNTEAFF; cdr3_nt: TGTGCCAGCAGTACTGCGCAGACACTGAACACTGAAGCTTTCTTT
v_call: TRBV5-1; d_call: NA; clone_size: many; j_call: TRBJ2-2; cdr3_aa: CASSFGDPTGELFF; cdr3_nt: TGCGCCAGCAGCTTTGGGGACCCCACCGGGGAGCTGTTTTTT
v_call: TRBV18; d_call: NA; clone_size: NA; j_call: TRBJ2-4; cdr3_aa: CASSPGLLNIQYF; cdr3_nt: TGTGCCAGCTCACCGGGCCTGCTAAACATTCAGTACTTC
v_call: TRBV7-2; d_call: NA; clone_size: NA; j_call: TRBJ1-4; cdr3_aa: CASSLRDKRGEKLFF; cdr3_nt: TGTGCCAGCAGCTTACGGGACAAAAGGGGTGAAAAACTGTTTTTT
v_call: TRBV6-1; d_call: NA; clone_size: few; j_call: TRBJ1-5; cdr3_aa: CASSPLGHTNQPQHF; cdr3_nt: TGTGCCAGCAGCCCCTTAGGGCACACTAATCAGCCCCAGCATTTT
v_call: TRBV20-1; d_call: NA; clone_size: many; j_call: TRBJ1-2; cdr3_aa: CSARDTGGAGNGYTF; cdr3_nt: TGCAGTGCTAGAGATACCGGGGGGGCTGGAAATGGCTACACCTTC
v_call: TRBV6-1; d_call: TRBD2; clone_size: many; j_call: TRBJ2-5; cdr3_aa: CASSQPAGRVYQETQYF; cdr3_nt: TGTGCCAGCAGCCAACCGGCGGGGAGGGTCTACCAAGAGACCCAGTACTTC
v_call: TRBV6-5; d_call: NA; clone_size: few; j_call: TRBJ1-1; cdr3_aa: CASSYSPGDRLEAFF; cdr3_nt: TGTGCCAGCAGTTACTCCCCAGGAGACAGGCTTGAAGCTTTCTTT
v_call: TRBV27; d_call: TRBD2; clone_size: many; j_call: TRBJ2-3; cdr3_aa: CASGPLAGGQDTQYF; cdr3_nt: TGTGCCAGCGGACCCCTAGCGGGAGGGCAAGATACGCAGTATTTT
v_call: TRBV19; d_call: NA; clone_size: NA; j_call: TRBJ2-1; cdr3_aa: CASSTGSLVDEQFF; cdr3_nt: TGTGCCAGTAGTACAGGGTCCCTAGTGGATGAGCAGTTCTTC
v_call: TRBV11-2; d_call: NA; clone_size: many; j_call: TRBJ2-7; cdr3_aa: CASSLGLAEQYF; cdr3_nt: TGTGCCAGCAGCTTAGGGTTAGCCGAGCAGTACTTC
v_call: TRBV20-1; d_call: NA; clone_size: many; j_call: TRBJ2-2; cdr3_aa: CSARATGELFF; cdr3_nt: TGCAGTGCCCGAGCCACCGGGGAGCTGTTTTTT
v_call: TRBV19; d_call: TRBD1; clone_size: few; j_call: TRBJ2-2; cdr3_aa: CASSPRQGRPTGELFF; cdr3_nt: TGTGCCAGTAGTCCCAGACAGGGGAGACCCACCGGGGAGCTGTTTTTT
v_call: TRBV28; d_call: NA; clone_size: few; j_call: TRBJ2-7; cdr3_aa: CASSLLGGGHSYEQYF; cdr3_nt: TGTGCCAGCAGTTTATTGGGGGGGGGGCACTCCTACGAGCAGTACTTC
v_call: TRBV19; d_call: TRBD2; clone_size: few; j_call: TRBJ2-7; cdr3_aa: CASSITTSGFYEQYF; cdr3_nt: TGTGCCAGTAGTATAACGACTAGCGGGTTCTACGAGCAGTACTTC
v_call: TRBV20-1; d_call: NA; clone_size: many; j_call: TRBJ2-7; cdr3_aa: CSARTLVRAGEQYF; cdr3_nt: TGCAGTGCTAGAACCCTGGTGAGAGCTGGAGAGCAGTACTTC
v_call: TRBV7-8; d_call: TRBD1; clone_size: few; j_call: TRBJ2-7; cdr3_aa: CASSLGRTGDIYEQYF; cdr3_nt: TGTGCCAGCAGCTTAGGAAGGACAGGGGATATCTACGAGCAGTACTTC
v_call: TRBV7-3; d_call: NA; clone_size: NA; j_call: TRBJ2-3; cdr3_aa: CASSSTTVDTQYF; cdr3_nt: TGTGCCAGCAGCTCAACCACGGTAGATACGCAGTATTTT
v_call: TRBV3-1; d_call: NA; clone_size: many; j_call: TRBJ2-7; cdr3_aa: CASSQDWGFEQYF; cdr3_nt: TGTGCCAGCAGCCAAGATTGGGGCTTCGAGCAGTACTTC
v_call: TRBV19; d_call: NA; clone_size: NA; j_call: TRBJ1-5; cdr3_aa: CVSSIGQNQPQHF; cdr3_nt: TGTGTCAGTAGTATCGGACAAAATCAGCCCCAGCATTTT
v_call: TRBV7-8; d_call: TRBD2; clone_size: many; j_call: TRBJ2-7; cdr3_aa: CASSLARGTNYEQYF; cdr3_nt: TGTGCCAGCAGCTTAGCGCGGGGGACCAACTACGAGCAGTACTTC
v_call: TRBV7-3; d_call: TRBD2; clone_size: once; j_call: TRBJ2-1; cdr3_aa: CASSPRTSGINEQFF; cdr3_nt: TGTGCCAGCAGCCCAAGGACTAGCGGCATAAATGAGCAGTTCTTC
v_call: TRBV14; d_call: TRBD2; clone_size: few; j_call: TRBJ2-5; cdr3_aa: CASSQKYSGSLETQYF; cdr3_nt: TGTGCCAGCAGCCAAAAATATAGCGGGAGCCTTGAGACCCAGTACTTC
v_call: TRBV5-1; d_call: NA; clone_size: few; j_call: TRBJ2-7; cdr3_aa: CASTAAEGYEQYF; cdr3_nt: TGCGCCAGCACCGCAGCAGAAGGCTACGAGCAGTACTTC
v_call: TRBV18; d_call: NA; clone_size: many; j_call: TRBJ1-1; cdr3_aa: CASSPGAGMNTEAFF; cdr3_nt: TGTGCCAGCTCACCAGGGGCAGGCATGAACACTGAAGCTTTCTTT
v_call: TRBV12-3/TRBV12-4; d_call: TRBD2; clone_size: many; j_call: TRBJ2-3; cdr3_aa: CASSDVAGTTDTQYF; cdr3_nt: TGTGCCAGCAGTGACGTAGCGGGGACCACAGATACGCAGTATTTT
v_call: TRBV29-1; d_call: NA; clone_size: NA; j_call: TRBJ1-2; cdr3_aa: CSVAQLRNGYTF; cdr3_nt: TGCAGCGTCGCTCAACTTAGAAATGGCTACACCTTC
v_call: TRBV6-1; d_call: NA; clone_size: few; j_call: TRBJ1-4; cdr3_aa: CASSEVWDSQQELFF; cdr3_nt: TGTGCCAGCAGTGAAGTATGGGACTCACAACAGGAACTGTTTTTT
v_call: TRBV9; d_call: TRBD2; clone_size: many; j_call: TRBJ2-1; cdr3_aa: CASSVASGRSGNEQFF; cdr3_nt: TGTGCCAGCAGCGTAGCTAGCGGGAGGTCAGGCAATGAGCAGTTCTTC
v_call: TRBV2; d_call: TRBD1; clone_size: many; j_call: TRBJ2-3; cdr3_aa: CASRVPGQGLTDTQYF; cdr3_nt: TGTGCCAGCAGAGTACCGGGACAGGGACTCACAGATACGCAGTATTTT
v_call: TRBV18; d_call: NA; clone_size: many; j_call: TRBJ2-1; cdr3_aa: CASSPIGGSYNEQFF; cdr3_nt: TGTGCCAGCTCACCAATCGGGGGATCCTACAATGAGCAGTTCTTC
v_call: TRBV29-1; d_call: TRBD1; clone_size: NA; j_call: TRBJ1-2; cdr3_aa: CSATGGAYYGYTF; cdr3_nt: TGCAGCGCCACAGGGGGCGCATACTATGGCTACACCTTC
v_call: TRBV5-5; d_call: NA; clone_size: few; j_call: TRBJ2-7; cdr3_aa: CASSPLGGGLTSYEQYF; cdr3_nt: TGTGCCAGCAGCCCCCTAGGGGGAGGGCTGACCTCCTACGAGCAGTACTTC
v_call: TRBV11-2; d_call: NA; clone_size: few; j_call: TRBJ2-1; cdr3_aa: CASSFAGFYNEQFF; cdr3_nt: TGTGCCAGCAGCTTCGCGGGGTTCTACAATGAGCAGTTCTTC
v_call: TRBV11-3; d_call: NA; clone_size: many; j_call: TRBJ2-3; cdr3_aa: CASSSYRVASTDTQYF; cdr3_nt: TGTGCCAGCAGCTCGTACAGAGTCGCTAGCACAGATACGCAGTATTTT
v_call: TRBV19; d_call: NA; clone_size: few; j_call: TRBJ2-1; cdr3_aa: CASSIDSYNEQFF; cdr3_nt: TGTGCCAGTAGTATCGACTCCTACAATGAGCAGTTCTTC
v_call: TRBV7-8; d_call: NA; clone_size: NA; j_call: TRBJ2-5; cdr3_aa: CASSLIPPGRETQYF; cdr3_nt: TGTGCCAGCAGCCTTATACCCCCTGGCCGGGAGACCCAGTACTTC
v_call: TRBV2; d_call: NA; clone_size: few; j_call: TRBJ1-1; cdr3_aa: CASSAGPISNTEAFF; cdr3_nt: TGTGCCAGCAGTGCGGGACCGATATCGAACACTGAAGCTTTCTTT
v_call: TRBV2; d_call: TRBD1; clone_size: many; j_call: TRBJ1-1; cdr3_aa: CARALDRGGTMNTEAFF; cdr3_nt: TGTGCCAGAGCGTTAGACAGGGGAGGGACCATGAACACTGAAGCTTTCTTT
v_call: TRBV6-5; d_call: TRBD2; clone_size: many; j_call: TRBJ2-5; cdr3_aa: CASSYSRSGEETQYF; cdr3_nt: TGTGCCAGCAGTTACTCGAGAAGCGGGGAAGAGACCCAGTACTTC
v_call: TRBV12-3/TRBV12-4; d_call: NA; clone_size: many; j_call: TRBJ1-2; cdr3_aa: CASSFAGDPYGYTF; cdr3_nt: TGTGCCAGCAGTTTCGCAGGGGACCCCTATGGCTACACCTTC
v_call: TRBV29-1; d_call: NA; clone_size: NA; j_call: TRBJ1-1; cdr3_aa: CSAGGRGGFMNTEAFF; cdr3_nt: TGCAGCGCCGGAGGAAGAGGGGGTTTTATGAACACTGAAGCTTTCTTT
v_call: TRBV12-3/TRBV12-4; d_call: TRBD2; clone_size: many; j_call: TRBJ2-2; cdr3_aa: CASGGTRSFRTGELFF; cdr3_nt: TGTGCCAGCGGCGGGACTAGGTCTTTTCGGACCGGGGAGCTGTTTTTT